This TCR beta chain was profiled in a study of shared clonotypes between healthy human individuals. Sequenced by immunoSEQ multiplex PCR; TCRdb stores in-frame clones only, minus some. The table includes 980,000 or so clones, over 60% detected once. The CDR3 contains 14 residues. Germline lookup yields CDR1 SGDLS and CDR2 YYNGEE. The germline V and J ends were trimmed by 4 bases and 8 bases, with 18 bases remaining between them. What was sequenced was memory CD4+ T cells sorted from blood. Subset here: CD45RA-negative fraction. The rearrangement joins TRBV9 to TRBJ1-1; a possible D gene is TRBD1 (6 bases). The sequence came from a man in his late teens or twenties in good health. The CDR3 nucleotides read TGTGCCAGCAGCCGAACAGGGCAGTACCCCGAAGCTTTCTTT. This sequence encodes CASSRTGQYPEAFF.